This T cell receptor (beta chain) came from a study of CD8 T cells in ankylosing spondylitis. Study conclusions and caveats: Within matched ankylosing spondylitis synovial fluid, disease-linked clones were reportedly significantly enriched. Disease-linked clones had a CD8+ phenotype and relatively low frequency in peripheral blood.

In the case of this clonotype: The antigen remains undetermined.

For TCR beta, libraries came from quantitative 5'-RACE with molecular barcodes. TCRdb redid the calling of the 5' RACE reads with MiXCR, one entry per CDR3 protein. The sample records about 260,000 distinct CDR3 sequences, roughly a quarter being singletons. This sequence was found in a male donor with ankylosing spondylitis or in good health (not recorded which). The sample comprised blood, either unsorted or a sorted T cell fraction (not recorded which).

DNA for the CDR3: TGCAGTGCTATTGCGGGTTTGAAGGGCACCGGGGAGCTGTTTTTT. It translates to CSAIAGLKGTGELFF. The gene calls are TRBV20-1 and TRBJ2-2, with D perhaps TRBD2 (5 bases). This CDR3 comprises 15 residues. From germline, CDR1 is DFQATT and CDR2 SNEGSKA (reference sequence). V lost 4 bases, J lost 4 bases, and 16 bases lay in between.